These T cell receptor beta chains were read from a single sample in a study of blood T cell repertoires in COVID-19. The protocol was immunoSEQ multiplex PCR, while the TCRdb copy is restricted to in-frame clones and leaves out a portion. The table lists over 200,000 clones, 75% to 90% of them singletons, with under 10% in the top ten. Specimen: PBMCs or T cells enriched from blood (not recorded which). The receptors come from a man aged 40-49 years who had recovered from COVID-19. The CDR3 runs from the conserved cysteine through the conserved F or W. Fields, in order: V gene, clone size, D gene, J gene, CDR3 length, CDR3 DNA, CDR3 protein. The D gene is left open where the match is weak. A clone size is listed for some rows: how often the clone was seen (once, few, many), or a class if it is expanded.

V gene: TRBV7-3; clone size: -; D gene: TRBD1; J gene: TRBJ1-1; CDR3 length: 15; CDR3 DNA: TGTGCCAGCAGCCCCTCGACAGGGCGGAACACTGAAGCTTTCTTT; CDR3 protein: CASSPSTGRNTEAFF
V gene: TRBV27; clone size: -; D gene: -; J gene: TRBJ2-2; CDR3 length: 14; CDR3 DNA: TGTGCCAGCAGTTGGGGGGCGAACACCGGGGAGCTGTTTTTT; CDR3 protein: CASSWGANTGELFF
V gene: TRBV6-2/TRBV6-3; clone size: -; D gene: TRBD1; J gene: TRBJ2-2; CDR3 length: 14; CDR3 DNA: TGTGCCAGCAGTCCCTCAGGACAGGGGTTGTTATTGTTTTTT; CDR3 protein: CASSPSGQGLLLFF
V gene: TRBV4-2; clone size: -; D gene: -; J gene: TRBJ2-2; CDR3 length: 12; CDR3 DNA: TGTGCCAGCAGCCAGGGCAGGGGGGAGCTGTTTTTT; CDR3 protein: CASSQGRGELFF
V gene: TRBV5-6; clone size: once; D gene: TRBD1; J gene: TRBJ2-3; CDR3 length: 12; CDR3 DNA: TGTGCCAGCAGCTTACAGGGGGATACGCAGTATTTT; CDR3 protein: CASSLQGDTQYF
V gene: TRBV19; clone size: -; D gene: -; J gene: TRBJ1-5; CDR3 length: 16; CDR3 DNA: TGTGCCAGTAGTATAATGTCCGGACAGCCAGAATGGCCCCAGCATTTT; CDR3 protein: CASSIMSGQPEWPQHF
V gene: TRBV18; clone size: -; D gene: TRBD1; J gene: TRBJ1-2; CDR3 length: 15; CDR3 DNA: TGTGCCAGCTCACTAGACGGACAGGATAACTATGGCTACACCTTC; CDR3 protein: CASSLDGQDNYGYTF
V gene: TRBV2; clone size: few; D gene: TRBD1; J gene: TRBJ2-1; CDR3 length: 15; CDR3 DNA: TGTGCCAGCAGTGAGCGGACAGGGTCCCACAATGAGCAGTTCTTC; CDR3 protein: CASSERTGSHNEQFF
V gene: TRBV5-4; clone size: -; D gene: -; J gene: TRBJ2-3; CDR3 length: 19; CDR3 DNA: TGTGCCAGCAGCCCGCAGCCTGGGTTCAGGGGGGCCAACACAGATACGCAGTATTTT; CDR3 protein: CASSPQPGFRGANTDTQYF
V gene: TRBV7-3; clone size: -; D gene: TRBD2; J gene: TRBJ2-3; CDR3 length: 16; CDR3 DNA: TGTGCCAGCAGCTTAGAGGAGCGGGGGACCAGGGATACGCAGTATTTT; CDR3 protein: CASSLEERGTRDTQYF
V gene: TRBV10-2; clone size: -; D gene: TRBD1; J gene: TRBJ1-5; CDR3 length: 15; CDR3 DNA: TGCGCCAGCAGTGAAGGGACAGGGGGCAATCAGCCCCAGCATTTT; CDR3 protein: CASSEGTGGNQPQHF
V gene: TRBV9; clone size: -; D gene: TRBD1; J gene: TRBJ1-1; CDR3 length: 15; CDR3 DNA: TGTGCCAGCAGTCAGAGACAGGGGGCGACTACTGAAGCTTTCTTT; CDR3 protein: CASSQRQGATTEAFF
V gene: TRBV7-3; clone size: -; D gene: TRBD1; J gene: TRBJ2-7; CDR3 length: 20; CDR3 DNA: TGTGCCAGCAGCTTAACTAGGACAGGGACTTTCCTGGAAGCCCCCTACGAGCAGTACTTC; CDR3 protein: CASSLTRTGTFLEAPYEQYF
V gene: TRBV27; clone size: -; D gene: TRBD1; J gene: TRBJ2-7; CDR3 length: 15; CDR3 DNA: TGTGCCAGCAGTTTATCGGGACAGGGGGCACTGGAGCAGTACTTC; CDR3 protein: CASSLSGQGALEQYF
V gene: TRBV5-1; clone size: -; D gene: -; J gene: TRBJ2-7; CDR3 length: 15; CDR3 DNA: TGCGCCAGCAAGGCTAGAGACAGTTACTCCTACGAGCAGTACTTC; CDR3 protein: CASKARDSYSYEQYF
V gene: TRBV27; clone size: -; D gene: TRBD1; J gene: TRBJ2-7; CDR3 length: 13; CDR3 DNA: TGTGCCATCGCCCCGGGACAGTCCTACGAGCAGTACTTC; CDR3 protein: CAIAPGQSYEQYF
V gene: TRBV9; clone size: -; D gene: -; J gene: TRBJ2-3; CDR3 length: 14; CDR3 DNA: TGTGCCAGCAGCGCCCCTAGCGGCACAGATACGCAGTATTTT; CDR3 protein: CASSAPSGTDTQYF
V gene: TRBV28; clone size: -; D gene: TRBD1; J gene: TRBJ1-2; CDR3 length: 15; CDR3 DNA: TGTGCCAGCAGCAACGGACAGGGCCTTAAGAATGGCTACACCTTC; CDR3 protein: CASSNGQGLKNGYTF
V gene: TRBV19; clone size: few; D gene: -; J gene: TRBJ1-5; CDR3 length: 17; CDR3 DNA: TGTGCCAGTAGTCTCAGAGGAGGGATACGGAGCAATCAGCCCCAGCATTTT; CDR3 protein: CASSLRGGIRSNQPQHF
V gene: TRBV7-9; clone size: -; D gene: TRBD1; J gene: TRBJ1-4; CDR3 length: 14; CDR3 DNA: TGTGCCAGCGCCTCCAGCGACAGGGGGCAAAAACTGTTTTTT; CDR3 protein: CASASSDRGQKLFF
V gene: TRBV5-6; clone size: once; D gene: -; J gene: TRBJ1-1; CDR3 length: 17; CDR3 DNA: TGTGCCAGCAGCCCTGGAGAGGACCCCCTGGAGGGCACTGAAGCTTTCTTT; CDR3 protein: CASSPGEDPLEGTEAFF
V gene: TRBV2; clone size: -; D gene: TRBD1; J gene: TRBJ1-3; CDR3 length: 16; CDR3 DNA: TGTGCCAGCAGCTTCAAAAGGACAGGGGCTGGAAACACCATATATTTT; CDR3 protein: CASSFKRTGAGNTIYF
V gene: TRBV27; clone size: -; D gene: -; J gene: TRBJ2-7; CDR3 length: 17; CDR3 DNA: TGTGCCAGCAGTACCGGGATTACGGGGGGCCTCCTGCTCGAGCAGTACTTC; CDR3 protein: CASSTGITGGLLLEQYF
V gene: TRBV29-1; clone size: -; D gene: TRBD2; J gene: TRBJ2-3; CDR3 length: 13; CDR3 DNA: TGCAGCTCCAGACTAGCAGTCACAGATACGCAGTATTTT; CDR3 protein: CSSRLAVTDTQYF
V gene: TRBV27; clone size: -; D gene: -; J gene: TRBJ2-1; CDR3 length: 15; CDR3 DNA: TGTGCCAGCACCGGGGGGCTTCGGGCCGACAATGAGCAGTTCTTC; CDR3 protein: CASTGGLRADNEQFF
V gene: TRBV9; clone size: -; D gene: TRBD1; J gene: TRBJ2-5; CDR3 length: 15; CDR3 DNA: TGTGCCAGCAGCCAAGGGACAGGGCAACAAGAGACCCAGTACTTC; CDR3 protein: CASSQGTGQQETQYF
V gene: TRBV6-2/TRBV6-3; clone size: -; D gene: TRBD2; J gene: TRBJ2-7; CDR3 length: 16; CDR3 DNA: TGTGCCAGCAGTTACAAGACTAGCGGGAGCTCCTACGAGCAGTACTTC; CDR3 protein: CASSYKTSGSSYEQYF
V gene: TRBV7-2; clone size: -; D gene: TRBD2; J gene: TRBJ2-5; CDR3 length: 17; CDR3 DNA: TGTGCCAGCAGCTTAGCCCCTAGCGGGAGTAAGGAGAAGACCCAGTACTTC; CDR3 protein: CASSLAPSGSKEKTQYF
V gene: TRBV28; clone size: -; D gene: -; J gene: TRBJ1-2; CDR3 length: 17; CDR3 DNA: TGTGCCAGCAGTATTGTTGGGTACAGTCCCAGTCTCTATGGCTACACCTTC; CDR3 protein: CASSIVGYSPSLYGYTF
V gene: TRBV6-4; clone size: -; D gene: TRBD1; J gene: TRBJ1-4; CDR3 length: 19; CDR3 DNA: TGTGCCAGCAGTGATGGACAGGGGGCTACTATGGCAACTAATGAAAAACTGTTTTTT; CDR3 protein: CASSDGQGATMATNEKLFF
V gene: TRBV5-4; clone size: -; D gene: TRBD1; J gene: TRBJ2-7; CDR3 length: 15; CDR3 DNA: TGTGCCAGCAGCAAAGGGGGACAGGGTAGCTACGAGCAGTACTTC; CDR3 protein: CASSKGGQGSYEQYF